The entry below describes one T cell receptor beta chain. Methods used by the authors: The authors estimated nucleated cell counts from reference gene primer amplification. TCRdb keeps only in-frame clones here, not all; method: immunoSEQ multiplex PCR. V and J calls and clone size are copied from that table; D and trimming were computed from the DNA. The sample holds about 220,000 clones, around 86% seen once. The entry originates in a study of blood T cell repertoires in COVID-19. As for the study in general: The samples span acute and convalescent COVID-19 from the United States, Italy and Spain.

The CDR3 covers 14 residues. Per the germline V gene, CDR1 is MDHEN and CDR2 is SYDVKM. V lost 5 bases and J lost 1, with 9 bases in between. While infection was still active, Seattle patients were enrolled and then followed longitudinally. The TCR comes from a woman between 65 and 79 years old with COVID-19, enrolled during active disease. The specimen was peripheral blood. The rearrangement uses TRBV28 and TRBJ2-1; possibly TRBD2 for D (6 bases). Written as DNA, the CDR3 is TGTGCCAGCAGTGCCGGAGGGTCCTACAATGAGCAGTTCTTC. Its translation: CASSAGGSYNEQFF.